This paragraph reports one T cell receptor (beta chain). No antigen is known for it. The data were obtained in a study of cytomegalovirus exposure and HLA in healthy donors. Findings of the study overall: TCR beta V- and J-gene trimming, according to a later analysis, was linked to a missense DCLRE1C variant. The authors enumerated 180 or so TCR beta chains as linked to cytomegalovirus. Accounts indicate the classifier identified cytomegalovirus status with strong specificity and sensitivity. TCR beta V segments were, for the most part, productive about 87% or about 30% of the time in an earlier analysis.

The CDR3 totals 15 residues. The germline CDR1 and CDR2 sequences are LGHNA and YNFKEQ. After removal of 2 bases from V and 5 bases from J, the junction contained 8 bases not matched to a gene. PCR employed 60 Vbeta and 13 Jbeta primers. The assay was immunoSEQ multiplex PCR, and TCRdb's table has in-frame clones only and misses some. Here the sample spans some 170,000 clones, 65% to 85% being singletons. The clonotype originates from a woman in her 50s in good health and CMV-seropositive. Sequencing was carried out using PBMCs. This rearrangement joins TRBV4-2 to TRBJ2-5; 7 positions agree with TRBD1. CDR3 sequence (DNA): TGTGCCAGCAGCCAATCGAGACAGGGCAAGGAGACCCAGTACTTC. Translated, it gives CASSQSRQGKETQYF.